The TCR beta chain described here comes from a study of blood T cell repertoires in COVID-19. Across the study: Italy, Spain and the United States were the sources of the convalescent and acute COVID-19 samples. The cDNA or gDNA used as material had been derived from T cells, B-cell-depleted T cells, or PBMCs.

Germline CDR1 and CDR2: SNHLY and FYNNEI. The V gene end was trimmed by 7 bases and the J gene end by 5 bases; junction bases not matched to a gene: 6. There are 14 residues in the CDR3. Source study methods: Researchers report that nucleated cell counts were estimated from reference gene primer amplification. Assay used: immunoSEQ multiplex PCR; TCRdb lists only in-frame clones, some missing. The D gene and trimming were derived from the DNA, and the V and J assignments and clone size from that table. The repertoire has 210,000 or so clones, under 90% of them found once; the top ten carry 8% to 9%. The source material was PBMCs or T cells enriched from blood (not recorded which). The chain joins TRBV2 to TRBJ2-1; TRBD2 matches 9 bases. The TCR comes from a woman between 45 and 60 years old with acute COVID-19. CDR3 loop: CASNSLAGNNEQFF. CDR3 DNA: TGTGCCAGCAACTCTCTAGCGGGAAACAATGAGCAGTTCTTC. The full variable domain, its missing parts supplied by reference TRBV2 and TRBJ2-1, is EPEVTQTPSHQVTQMGQEVILRCVPISNHLYFYWYRQILGQKVEFLVSFYNNEISEKSEIFDDQFSVERPDGSNFTLKIRSTKLEDSAMYFCASNSLAGNNEQFFGPGTRLTVL.